The clone carrying this T cell receptor beta chain was detected ten times or more. Its antigen is currently unknown. The read stops 3 residues short of the end of the CDR3; the missing end is completed from the germline J gene. The sample comes from a study of T cell clonality in common variable immunodeficiency. The study, taken as a whole, reports: Compared with healthy controls, CVID subjects showed increased TCRbeta clonality, mostly in about a third. Reportedly, TCR beta sequences from common variable immunodeficiency showed fewer deletions and N-nucleotide insertions.

The data were produced by immunoSEQ multiplex PCR, yet TCRdb's version contains in-frame clones alone and is incomplete. This record lists some 60,000 clones, none seen once only, and the top ten clones contain about 1.5%. The V end was cut by 6 bases, the J end by 2 bases, with 15 bases between. CDR1 is KGHSH and CDR2 is LQKENI in the germline V gene. The length of the CDR3 is 15 residues. Sequencing input: peripheral blood mononuclear cells. The chain recombines TRBV18 with TRBJ2-3; D perhaps matches TRBD2 (6 bases). This clonotype originated in a person aged 18 to 75 in good health. CDR3 DNA, as far as it was read: TGTGCCAGCTCCCCTTCCGGGACTGCCACAGATACG. This encodes CASSPSGTATDT. The CDR3 reads in full as CASSPSGTATDTQYF. Drawing the rest from reference TRBV18 and TRBJ2-3, the complete variable domain is NAGVMQNPRHLVRRRGQEARLRCSPMKGHSHVYWYRQLPEEGLKFMVYLQKENIIDESGMPKERFSAEFPKEGPSILRIQQVVRGDSAAYFCASSPSGTATDTQYFGPGTRLTVL.